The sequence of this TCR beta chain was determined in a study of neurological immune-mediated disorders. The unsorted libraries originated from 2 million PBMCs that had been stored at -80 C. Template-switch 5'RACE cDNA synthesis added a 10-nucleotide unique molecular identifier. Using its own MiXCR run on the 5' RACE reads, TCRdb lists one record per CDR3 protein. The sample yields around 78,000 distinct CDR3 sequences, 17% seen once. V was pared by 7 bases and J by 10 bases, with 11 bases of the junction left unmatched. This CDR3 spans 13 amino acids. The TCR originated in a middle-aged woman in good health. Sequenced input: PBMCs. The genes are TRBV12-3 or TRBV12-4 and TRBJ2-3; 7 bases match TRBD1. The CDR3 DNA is TGTGCCAGCAATATCCGGGACAGAGCGTCGCAGTATTTT. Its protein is CASNIRDRASQYF.